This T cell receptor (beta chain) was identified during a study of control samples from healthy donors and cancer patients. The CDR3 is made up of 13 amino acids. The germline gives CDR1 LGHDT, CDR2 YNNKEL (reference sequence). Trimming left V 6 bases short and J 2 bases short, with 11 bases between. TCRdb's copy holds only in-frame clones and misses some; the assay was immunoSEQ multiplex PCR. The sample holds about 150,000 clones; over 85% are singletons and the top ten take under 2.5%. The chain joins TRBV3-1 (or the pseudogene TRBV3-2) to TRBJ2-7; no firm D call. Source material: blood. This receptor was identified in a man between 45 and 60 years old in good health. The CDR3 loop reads CASSPYGTYEQYF. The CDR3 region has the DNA TGTGCCAGCAGTCCTTATGGAACCTACGAGCAGTACTTC.